Following are 27 T cell receptor beta chains from one sample sequenced in a study of B cell selection in AIRE deficiency. Some clones are missing from TCRdb's copy, which holds only in-frame ones; the method was immunoSEQ multiplex PCR. The sample shows 20,000 to 25,000 clones, 94% of them seen only once. Sorted regulatory T cells were CD4-positive, CD25-high and CD127-low or negative. Source material: Tregs sorted from PBMCs. These receptors were taken from a human donor with AIRE deficiency.

The chain has TRBV5-4 and TRBJ1-1, with D possibly being TRBD1 (6 bases). Trimming removed 4 bases from V and 10 bases from J, with 14 bases in between. Germline CDR1 and CDR2: SGHNT and YYREEE (reference sequence). This CDR3 is 12 amino acids long. The CDR3 bases are TGTGCCAGCAGCGATGGGGGGGCAGCAGCTTTCTTT. This sequence encodes CASSDGGAAAFF.

The rearrangement joins TRBV19 to TRBJ2-7; D is perhaps TRBD2 (6 bases). CDR1 is LNHDA, CDR2 SQIVND, per germline (reference sequence). This CDR3 is 13 amino acids long. Deletions cut 5 bases from V and 4 bases from J, with 12 bases between. CDR3 bases: TGTGCCAGTAGTCCGGGACTGATGTACGAGCAGTACTTC. Translated: CASSPGLMYEQYF.

The rearrangement uses TRBV10-3 and TRBJ1-1; 10 positions match TRBD1. Germline V gives CDR1 ENHRY, CDR2 SYGVKD. The trim removed 4 bases at V and 0 bases at J, leaving 8 bases unmatched. This CDR3 contains 17 residues. As DNA, the CDR3 is TGTGCCATCAGTGCCGTCCCGGGACAGGGGCTGAACACTGAAGCTTTCTTT. Protein: CAISAVPGQGLNTEAFF.

CDR3 sequence reads: CASSYRQGHTEAFF. CDR3 DNA: TGTGCCAGCAGTTACCGGCAGGGTCACACTGAAGCTTTCTTT. V gene TRBV6-6 combines with J gene TRBJ1-1; D may be TRBD1 (5 bases). CDR1 is MNHNY, CDR2 SVGAGI, per germline (reference sequence). V lost 2 bases and J 3 bases, leaving 10 bases between the germline ends. The CDR3 length is 14 residues.

This chain links TRBV19 with TRBJ2-7; D not certain. V dropped 1 base and J dropped 3 bases, with 13 bases sitting between them. The CDR3 totals 15 residues. The germline gives CDR1 LNHDA, CDR2 SQIVND (reference sequence). The CDR3 reads CASSIVGGKNYEQYF. CDR3 bases: TGTGCCAGTAGTATAGTAGGCGGTAAGAACTACGAGCAGTACTTC.

This rearrangement joins TRBV5-1 to TRBJ1-2, with 11 bases aligning to TRBD1. The CDR3 runs to 14 residues. J gave up 7 bases and V 5 bases, and 7 bases lay outside the gene matches. CDR1 is SGHRS, CDR2 YFSETQ, per germline. The CDR3 loop is CASRQGQGAGGYTF. The CDR3 bases are TGCGCCAGCAGGCAAGGACAGGGGGCTGGTGGCTACACCTTC.

The genes are TRBV19 and TRBJ2-7; TRBD2 might be the D (5 bases). The germline V and J ends were trimmed by 4 bases and 2 bases, with 15 bases remaining between them. CDR3 size: 15 residues. CDR1 and CDR2 from the germline V gene are LNHDA and SQIVND (reference sequence). In nucleotides, the CDR3 is TGTGCCAGTAGTAGAACCCGGGAAAGGGCCTACGAGCAGTACTTC. Residues: CASSRTRERAYEQYF.

The gene calls are TRBV7-9 and TRBJ2-3; D is possibly TRBD1 or TRBD2 (5 bases each). With 7 bases removed from V and 3 bases from J, the gap between germline ends came to 17 bases. The CDR3 length is 15 residues. In germline, CDR1 is SEHNR, CDR2 FQNEAQ (reference sequence). CDR3 bases: TGTGCCAGCAACCCCGGGGCAGCTAAGACAGATACGCAGTATTTT. It codes for CASNPGAAKTDTQYF.

The V and J genes are TRBV28 and TRBJ1-3; D gene unclear. The CDR3 spans 14 residues. The germline V gene encodes CDR1 MDHEN and CDR2 SYDVKM. Trimming cost V 4 bases and J 3 bases, with 10 bases left between them. In nucleotides, the CDR3 is TGTGCCAGCAGTTCTCCGGGCGGTGGAAACACCATATATTTT. Amino acids: CASSSPGGGNTIYF.

The chain uses TRBV28 and TRBJ1-2, with D unclear. Between the trimmed V and J ends, which lost 3 bases and 2 bases, there was a span of 7 bases. Germline assignment: CDR1 MDHEN and CDR2 SYDVKM. The CDR3 length is 13 residues. The CDR3 DNA follows: TGTGCCAGCAGTTTTTTACGGAACTATGGCTACACCTTC. Translated: CASSFLRNYGYTF.

The chain employs TRBV30 and TRBJ2-3, with 8 bases identical to TRBD2. The CDR3 runs to 12 residues. Germline assignment: CDR1 GTSNPN and CDR2 SVGIG (reference sequence). V trimming: 7 bases; J trimming: 5 bases; junction bases outside the gene matches: 5. The CDR3 reads CASGLVKDTQYF. CDR3 bases: TGTGCCTCGGGACTAGTTAAAGATACGCAGTATTTT. The whole variable domain, remainder taken from reference TRBV30 and TRBJ2-3, is SQTIHQWPATLVQPVGSPLSLECTVEGTSNPNLYWYRQAAGRGLQLLFYSVGIGQISSEVPQNLSASRPQDRQFILSSKKLLLSDSGFYLCASGLVKDTQYFGPGTRLTVL.

This sequence joins TRBV27 and TRBJ2-7; weak D call: TRBD1 (5 bases). The ends were cut back, 0 bases at V and 4 bases at J, with 13 bases in the middle. The CDR3 contains 15 residues. CDR1 is MNHEY, CDR2 SMNVEV, per germline (reference sequence). CDR3 DNA sequence: TGTGCCAGCAGTTTATCCCGAAAACAGGCTTACGAGCAGTACTTC. It specifies CASSLSRKQAYEQYF.

This clone showed up just once. The V and J genes are TRBV2 and TRBJ1-6; unclear D gene. V lost 4 bases and J lost 1, with 5 bases in between. CDR1 and CDR2 from the germline V gene are SNHLY and FYNNEI. This CDR3 has 14 amino acids. CDR3 sequence reads: CASSVQSYNSPLHF. The CDR3 region has the DNA TGTGCCAGCAGTGTCCAGTCCTATAATTCACCCCTCCACTTT.

The J gene is TRBJ2-1, the V gene TRBV19; 7 bases fit TRBD1. The CDR3 runs to 13 residues. Unmatched junction bases numbered 1, after V lost 1 base and J lost 7 bases. Germline CDR1 LNHDA, CDR2 SQIVND (reference sequence). The CDR3 spells CASSIGRGNEQFF. The CDR3 DNA sequence: TGTGCCAGTAGTATAGGCAGGGGGAATGAGCAGTTCTTC.

This chain links TRBV5-1 with TRBJ2-1; possibly TRBD2 for D (5 bases). Deletions cut 4 bases from V and 6 bases from J, with 17 bases between. Germline V gives CDR1 SGHRS, CDR2 YFSETQ. This CDR3 region has 15 residues. The CDR3 is CASSAGLLEGNEQFF. Written as DNA, the CDR3 is TGCGCCAGCAGCGCAGGATTACTAGAAGGCAATGAGCAGTTCTTC.

This clone was recorded only once. The rearrangement uses TRBV7-9 and TRBJ2-3; the D gene is possibly TRBD1 (6 bases). The germline V and J ends were trimmed by 4 bases and 2 bases, with 16 bases remaining between them. The CDR3 runs to 16 residues. Germline loops: CDR1 SEHNR, CDR2 FQNEAQ (reference sequence). CDR3 loop: CASSWDMGTTTDTQYF. In DNA form, the CDR3 reads TGTGCCAGCAGCTGGGACATGGGCACTACCACAGATACGCAGTATTTT. The full variable domain, its missing parts supplied by reference TRBV7-9 and TRBJ2-3, is DTGVSQNPRHKITKRGQNVTFRCDPISEHNRLYWYRQTLGQGPEFLTYFQNEAQLEKSRLLSDRFSAERPKGSFSTLEIQRTEQGDSAMYLCASSWDMGTTTDTQYFGPGTRLTVL.

V gene TRBV4-1 combines with J gene TRBJ2-5, with 10 bases that match TRBD2. J was trimmed by 6 bases and V by 0 bases; bases with no gene match: 7. The CDR3 loop spans 16 amino acids. Germline CDR1 and CDR2: MGHRA and YSYEKL. In DNA form, the CDR3 reads TGCGCCAGCAGCCAAGAGGGTAGCGGGAGGATAAAGACCCAGTACTTC. It codes for CASSQEGSGRIKTQYF.

V is TRBV7-9 and J is TRBJ2-7; tentative D call: TRBD1 (5 bases). The CDR3 is 13 residues long. Trimming took off 1 base at V and 2 bases at J, with 6 bases between the two ends. Germline values: CDR1 SEHNR, CDR2 FQNEAQ (reference sequence). CDR3 DNA: TGTGCCAGCAGCTTAGTGGGGCCCTACGAGCAGTACTTC. It translates to CASSLVGPYEQYF.

V and J are TRBV23-1 and TRBJ2-5; 7 bases align to TRBD1. TRBV23-1 is noted as an ORF with a role that remains uncertain. CDR3 length: 15 residues. The J segment lost 3 bases and the V segment lost 0 bases, leaving 4 bases of the junction unmatched. In DNA, the CDR3 is TGCGCCAGCAGTCAATCGGGGACAGCCGAAGAGACCCAGTACTTC. Its protein is CASSQSGTAEETQYF.

J is TRBJ1-1 and V is TRBV25-1, with D tentatively TRBD1 (6 bases). V was shortened by 1 base and J by 5 bases, with 14 bases between the two germline ends. This CDR3 comprises 15 residues. From germline, CDR1 is MGHDK and CDR2 SYGVNS. The CDR3 is CASSESARGGTEAFF. The CDR3 nucleotides are TGTGCCAGCAGTGAATCGGCCAGGGGAGGAACTGAAGCTTTCTTT.

The rearrangement uses TRBV6-5 and TRBJ2-5; D is ambiguous. The CDR3 contains 13 residues. Germline assignment: CDR1 MNHEY and CDR2 SVGAGI. The V end was cut by 7 bases, the J end by 4 bases, with 13 bases between. The CDR3 reads CASMFWAGETQYF. The CDR3, as DNA: TGTGCCAGCATGTTTTGGGCTGGAGAGACCCAGTACTTC.

The V gene is TRBV30, the J gene TRBJ2-3, with D unclear. CDR1 and CDR2 from the germline V gene are GTSNPN and SVGIG (reference sequence). Trimming took 7 bases from V and 1 from J, leaving 9 bases between them. This CDR3 is 12 amino acids long. Written as DNA, the CDR3 is TGTGCCTCGGCTGGGGGCACAGATACGCAGTATTTT. Translated, it gives CASAGGTDTQYF.

The chain couples TRBV28 to TRBJ1-2; 7 bases fit TRBD1. Germline CDR1 and CDR2: MDHEN and SYDVKM. This CDR3 contains 13 residues. J lost 4 bases, V lost 6 bases, and 5 bases had no gene match. CDR3 nucleotide sequence: TGTGCCAGCAGGAAACAGGGGTCCTATGGCTACACCTTC. Residues: CASRKQGSYGYTF.

This chain uses TRBV28 with TRBJ2-3; 7 nucleotides agree with TRBD2. This CDR3 is 16 amino acids long. The germline gives CDR1 MDHEN, CDR2 SYDVKM. The J segment lost 1 base and the V segment lost 2 bases, leaving 6 bases of the junction unmatched. The CDR3 loop is CASSLGGLGGTDTQYF. For the CDR3, the DNA is TGTGCCAGCAGTTTAGGAGGACTAGGGGGCACAGATACGCAGTATTTT. Variable domain in full (rest from reference TRBV28 and TRBJ2-3): DVKVTQSSRYLVKRTGEKVFLECVQDMDHENMFWYRQDPGLGLRLIYFSYDVKMKEKGDIPEGYSVSREKKERFSLILESASTNQTSMYLCASSLGGLGGTDTQYFGPGTRLTVL.

V and J are TRBV21-1 and TRBJ2-5. TRBV21-1 is an annotated pseudogene. The length of the CDR3 is 16 residues. In DNA, the CDR3 is TGTGCCAGCAGCCCCCTTGCTTGTAACGGGCGAGAGACCCAGTACTTC. It yields the protein CASSPLACNGRETQYF.

The chain joins TRBV20-1 to TRBJ2-1; D gene ambiguous. The CDR3 runs to 11 residues. Germline V gene lookup returns CDR1 DFQATT and CDR2 SNEGSKA (reference sequence). V lost 1 base and J 9 bases, leaving 7 bases between the germline ends. This chain's CDR3 is CSARGDSEQFF. The CDR3 DNA follows: TGCAGTGCTAGAGGGGATAGTGAGCAGTTCTTC.

The chain uses TRBV29-1 and TRBJ2-2, with a tentative D call TRBD1 (6 bases). Trimming stripped 7 bases from V and 5 bases from J, with 8 bases between. The CDR3 is made up of 11 amino acids. CDR1 and CDR2 (germline): SQVTM, ANQGSEA. CDR3 in amino acids: CSAQGTGELFF. CDR3 nucleotides: TGCAGCGCCCAGGGGACCGGGGAGCTGTTTTTT.